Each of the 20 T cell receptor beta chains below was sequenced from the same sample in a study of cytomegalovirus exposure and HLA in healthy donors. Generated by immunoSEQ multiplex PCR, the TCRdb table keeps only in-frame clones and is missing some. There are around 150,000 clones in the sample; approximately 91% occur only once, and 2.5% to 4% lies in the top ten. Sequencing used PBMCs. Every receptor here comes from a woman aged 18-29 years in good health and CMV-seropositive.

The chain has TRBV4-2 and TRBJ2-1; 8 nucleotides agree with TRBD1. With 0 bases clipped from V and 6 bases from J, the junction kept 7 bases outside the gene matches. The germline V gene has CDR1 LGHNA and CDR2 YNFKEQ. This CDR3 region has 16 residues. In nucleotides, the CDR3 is TGTGCCAGCAGCCAAGAACCTGGACAGGGAGCCAATGAGCAGTTCTTC. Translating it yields CASSQEPGQGANEQFF.

The CDR3 protein is CASSLTGGGYGYTF. CDR3 coding DNA: TGTGCCAGCAGCTTGACAGGGGGAGGCTATGGCTACACCTTC. The chain carries TRBV7-8 and TRBJ1-2; TRBD1 aligns across 9 bases. Trimming took 3 bases from V and 4 from J; bases not matched to a gene: 3. Germline V lookup: CDR1 SGHVS, CDR2 FQNEAQ. This CDR3 is 14 amino acids long.

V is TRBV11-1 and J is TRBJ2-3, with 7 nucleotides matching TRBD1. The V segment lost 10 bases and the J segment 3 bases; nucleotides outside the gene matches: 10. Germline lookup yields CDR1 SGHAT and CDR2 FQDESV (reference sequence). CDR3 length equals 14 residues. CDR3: CAMNPGQKTDTQYF. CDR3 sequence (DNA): TGTGCCATGAACCCGGGACAGAAAACAGATACGCAGTATTTT.

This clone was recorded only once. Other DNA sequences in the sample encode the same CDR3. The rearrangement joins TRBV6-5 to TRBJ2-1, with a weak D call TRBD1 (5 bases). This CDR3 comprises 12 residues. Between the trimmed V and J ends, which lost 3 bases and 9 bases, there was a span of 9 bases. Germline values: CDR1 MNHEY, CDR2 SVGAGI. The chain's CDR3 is CASSYRGGEQFF. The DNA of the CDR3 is TGTGCCAGCAGTTATAGGGGCGGTGAGCAGTTCTTC.

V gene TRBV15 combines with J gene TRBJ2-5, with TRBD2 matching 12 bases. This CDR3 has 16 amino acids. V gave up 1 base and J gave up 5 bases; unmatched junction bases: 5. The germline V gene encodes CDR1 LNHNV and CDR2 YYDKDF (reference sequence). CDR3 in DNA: TGTGCCACCAGCAGAGTTCCTAGCGGGAGGGGGGAGACCCAGTACTTC. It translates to CATSRVPSGRGETQYF.

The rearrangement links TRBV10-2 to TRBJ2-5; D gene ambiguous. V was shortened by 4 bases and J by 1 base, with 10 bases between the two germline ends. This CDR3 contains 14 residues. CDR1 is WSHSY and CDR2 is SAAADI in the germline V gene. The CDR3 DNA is TGCGCCAGCAGTGTGGGCCGCCGCCAAGAGACCCAGTACTTC. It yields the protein CASSVGRRQETQYF.

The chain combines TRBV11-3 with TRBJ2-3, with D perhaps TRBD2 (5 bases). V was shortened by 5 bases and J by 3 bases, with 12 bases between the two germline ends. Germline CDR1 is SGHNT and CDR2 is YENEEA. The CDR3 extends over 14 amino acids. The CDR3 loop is CASSRTSGTDTQYF. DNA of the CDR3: TGTGCCAGCAGCCGGACTTCTGGTACAGATACGCAGTATTTT.

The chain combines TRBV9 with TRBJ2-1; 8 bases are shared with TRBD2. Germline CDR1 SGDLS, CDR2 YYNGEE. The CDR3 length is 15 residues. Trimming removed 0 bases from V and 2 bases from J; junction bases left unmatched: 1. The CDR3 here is CASSVALAAYNEQFF. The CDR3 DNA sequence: TGTGCCAGCAGCGTAGCACTAGCGGCCTACAATGAGCAGTTCTTC.

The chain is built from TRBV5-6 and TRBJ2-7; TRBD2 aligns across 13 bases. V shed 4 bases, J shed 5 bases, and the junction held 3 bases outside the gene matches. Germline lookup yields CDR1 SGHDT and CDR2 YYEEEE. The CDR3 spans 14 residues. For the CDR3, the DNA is TGTGCCAGCAGCCCGGGACTAGCGGGGAACGAGCAGTACTTC. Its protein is CASSPGLAGNEQYF.

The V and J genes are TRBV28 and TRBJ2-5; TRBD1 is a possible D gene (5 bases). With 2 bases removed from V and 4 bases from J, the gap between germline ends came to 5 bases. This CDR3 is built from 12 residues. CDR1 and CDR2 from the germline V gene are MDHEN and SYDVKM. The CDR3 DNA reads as TGTGCCAGCAGTTTAACAGGAGAGACCCAGTACTTC. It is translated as CASSLTGETQYF.

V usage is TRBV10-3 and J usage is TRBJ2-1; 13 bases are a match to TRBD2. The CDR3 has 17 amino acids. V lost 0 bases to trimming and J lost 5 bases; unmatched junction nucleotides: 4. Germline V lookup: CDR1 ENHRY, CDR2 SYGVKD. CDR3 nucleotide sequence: TGTGCCATCAGTGAGTCGACTAGCGGGGGGTTGGACAATGAGCAGTTCTTC. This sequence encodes CAISESTSGGLDNEQFF.

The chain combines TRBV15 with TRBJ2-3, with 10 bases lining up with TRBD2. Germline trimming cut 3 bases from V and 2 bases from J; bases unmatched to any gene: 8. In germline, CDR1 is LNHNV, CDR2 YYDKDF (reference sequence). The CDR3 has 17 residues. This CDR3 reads CATSRLGTSVLTDTQYF. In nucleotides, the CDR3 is TGTGCCACCAGCAGGTTGGGGACTAGCGTTCTCACAGATACGCAGTATTTT.

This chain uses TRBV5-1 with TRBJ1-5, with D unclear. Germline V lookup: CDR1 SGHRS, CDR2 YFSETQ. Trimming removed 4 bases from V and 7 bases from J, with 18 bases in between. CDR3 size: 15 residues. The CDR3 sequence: CASSIAGLEGQPQHF. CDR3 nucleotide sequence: TGCGCCAGCAGCATAGCGGGCCTCGAAGGGCAGCCCCAGCATTTT.

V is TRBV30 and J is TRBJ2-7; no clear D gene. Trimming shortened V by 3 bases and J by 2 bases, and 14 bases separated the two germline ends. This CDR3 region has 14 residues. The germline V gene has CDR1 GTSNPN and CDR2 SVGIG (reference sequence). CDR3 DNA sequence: TGTGCCTGGAGGTATAGTCTCGTGACCTACGAGCAGTACTTC. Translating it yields CAWRYSLVTYEQYF. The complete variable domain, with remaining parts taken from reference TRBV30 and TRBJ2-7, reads SQTIHQWPATLVQPVGSPLSLECTVEGTSNPNLYWYRQAAGRGLQLLFYSVGIGQISSEVPQNLSASRPQDRQFILSSKKLLLSDSGFYLCAWRYSLVTYEQYFGPGTRLTVT.

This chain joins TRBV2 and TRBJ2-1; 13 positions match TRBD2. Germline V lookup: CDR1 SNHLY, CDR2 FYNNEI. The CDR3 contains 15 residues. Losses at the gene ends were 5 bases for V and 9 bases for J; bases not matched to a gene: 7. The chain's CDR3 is CASSLLAGGPSEQFF. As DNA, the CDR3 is TGTGCCAGCAGTCTACTAGCGGGAGGGCCTAGTGAGCAGTTCTTC.

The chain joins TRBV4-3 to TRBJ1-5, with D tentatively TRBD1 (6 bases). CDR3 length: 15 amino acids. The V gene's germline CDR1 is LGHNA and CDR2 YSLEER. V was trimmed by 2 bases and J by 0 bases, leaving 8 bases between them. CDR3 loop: CASSQYRDSNQPQHF. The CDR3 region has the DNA TGCGCCAGCAGCCAATACAGGGATAGCAATCAGCCCCAGCATTTT.

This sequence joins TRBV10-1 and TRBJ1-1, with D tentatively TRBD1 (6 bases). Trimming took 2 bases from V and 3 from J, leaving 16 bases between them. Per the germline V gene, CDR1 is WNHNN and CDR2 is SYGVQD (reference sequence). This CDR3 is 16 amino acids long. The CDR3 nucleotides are TGCGCCAGCAGTGAGGCAACAGGGATACGGCACACTGAAGCTTTCTTT. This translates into CASSEATGIRHTEAFF.

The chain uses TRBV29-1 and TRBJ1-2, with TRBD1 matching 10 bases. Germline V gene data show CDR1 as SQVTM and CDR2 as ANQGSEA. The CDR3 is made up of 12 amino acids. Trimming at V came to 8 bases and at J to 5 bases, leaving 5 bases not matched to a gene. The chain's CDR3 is CSTGQGLYGYTF. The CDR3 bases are TGCAGCACGGGACAGGGGCTATATGGCTACACCTTC.

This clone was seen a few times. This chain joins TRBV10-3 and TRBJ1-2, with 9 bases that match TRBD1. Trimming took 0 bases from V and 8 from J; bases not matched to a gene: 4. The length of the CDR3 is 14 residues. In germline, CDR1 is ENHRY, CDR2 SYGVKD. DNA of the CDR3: TGTGCCATCAGTGAGTCCGGACAGGGGACGGGCTACACCTTC. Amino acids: CAISESGQGTGYTF.

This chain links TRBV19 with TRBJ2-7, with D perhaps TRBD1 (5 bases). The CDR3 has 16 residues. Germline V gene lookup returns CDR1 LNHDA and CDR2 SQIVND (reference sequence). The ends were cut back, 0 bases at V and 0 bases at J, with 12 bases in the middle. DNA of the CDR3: TGTGCCAGTAGTATAGAGGCACAGGCAAGCTCCTACGAGCAGTACTTC. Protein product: CASSIEAQASSYEQYF.